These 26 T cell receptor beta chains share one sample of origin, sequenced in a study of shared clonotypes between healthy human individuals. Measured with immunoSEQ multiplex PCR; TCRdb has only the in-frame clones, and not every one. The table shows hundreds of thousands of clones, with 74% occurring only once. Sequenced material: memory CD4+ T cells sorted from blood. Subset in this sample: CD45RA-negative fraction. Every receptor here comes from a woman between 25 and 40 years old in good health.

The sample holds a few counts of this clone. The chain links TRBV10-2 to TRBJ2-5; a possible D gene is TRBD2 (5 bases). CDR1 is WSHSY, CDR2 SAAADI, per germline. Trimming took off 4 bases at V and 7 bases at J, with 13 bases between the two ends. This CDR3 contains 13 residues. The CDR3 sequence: CASSVTRELTQYF. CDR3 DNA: TGCGCCAGCAGTGTCACTAGAGAATTGACCCAGTACTTC.

DNA for the CDR3: TGTGCCAGCACGGGATCCGCCGGGACAAGGAGGACTGAAGCTTTCTTT. Its translation: CASTGSAGTRRTEAFF. The gene calls are TRBV7-8 and TRBJ1-1, with D possibly TRBD1 on 6 matching bases. The germline gives CDR1 SGHVS, CDR2 FQNEAQ. The ends were cut back, 7 bases at V and 5 bases at J, with 23 bases in the middle. The CDR3 runs 16 residues.

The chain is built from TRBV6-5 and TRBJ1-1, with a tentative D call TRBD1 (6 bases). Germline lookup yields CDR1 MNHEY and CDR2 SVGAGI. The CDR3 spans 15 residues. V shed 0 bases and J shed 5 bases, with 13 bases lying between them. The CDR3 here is CASSYSYSGVTEAFF. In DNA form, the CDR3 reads TGTGCCAGCAGTTACTCGTACTCAGGGGTGACTGAAGCTTTCTTT.

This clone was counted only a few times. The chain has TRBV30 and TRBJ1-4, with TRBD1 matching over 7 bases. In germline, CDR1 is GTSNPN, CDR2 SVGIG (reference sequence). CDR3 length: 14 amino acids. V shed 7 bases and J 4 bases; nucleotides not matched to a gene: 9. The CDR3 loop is CAYRTGTVNEKLFF. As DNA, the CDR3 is TGTGCCTACCGAACCGGGACAGTTAATGAAAAACTGTTTTTT. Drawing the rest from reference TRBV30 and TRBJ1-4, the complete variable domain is SQTIHQWPATLVQPVGSPLSLECTVEGTSNPNLYWYRQAAGRGLQLLFYSVGIGQISSEVPQNLSASRPQDRQFILSSKKLLLSDSGFYLCAYRTGTVNEKLFFGSGTQLSVL.

The CDR3 region has the DNA TGTGCCAGCTCACCACTGCCGCGGGAGGGCGGGCAGTTCTTC. It is translated as CASSPLPREGGQFF. J is TRBJ2-1 and V is TRBV18; TRBD2 matches at 9 bases. The CDR3 has 14 amino acids. The germline V gene encodes CDR1 KGHSH and CDR2 LQKENI. V shed 1 base and J 12 bases; nucleotides not matched to a gene: 7.

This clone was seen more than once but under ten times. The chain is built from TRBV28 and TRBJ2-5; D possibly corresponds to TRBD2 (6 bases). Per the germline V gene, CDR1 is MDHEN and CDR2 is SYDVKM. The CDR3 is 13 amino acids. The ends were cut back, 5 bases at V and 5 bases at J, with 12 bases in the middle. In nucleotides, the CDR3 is TGTGCCAGCAGTCTGGGGGACTGGGAGACCCAGTACTTC. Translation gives CASSLGDWETQYF. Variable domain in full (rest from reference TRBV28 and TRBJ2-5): DVKVTQSSRYLVKRTGEKVFLECVQDMDHENMFWYRQDPGLGLRLIYFSYDVKMKEKGDIPEGYSVSREKKERFSLILESASTNQTSMYLCASSLGDWETQYFGPGTRLLVL.

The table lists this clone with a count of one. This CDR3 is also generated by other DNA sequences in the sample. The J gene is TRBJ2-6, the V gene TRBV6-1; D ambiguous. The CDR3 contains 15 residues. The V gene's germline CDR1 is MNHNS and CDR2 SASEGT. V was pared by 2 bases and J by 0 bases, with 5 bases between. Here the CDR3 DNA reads TGTGCCAGCAGTGAAAGGAGCTCTGGGGCCAACGTCCTGACTTTC. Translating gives CASSERSSGANVLTF.

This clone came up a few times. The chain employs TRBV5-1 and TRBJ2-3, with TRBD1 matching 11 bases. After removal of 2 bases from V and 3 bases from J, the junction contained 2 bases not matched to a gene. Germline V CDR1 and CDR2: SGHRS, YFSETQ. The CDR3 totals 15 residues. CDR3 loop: CASSFGQGATDTQYF. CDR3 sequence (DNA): TGCGCCAGCAGCTTTGGACAGGGGGCGACAGATACGCAGTATTTT.

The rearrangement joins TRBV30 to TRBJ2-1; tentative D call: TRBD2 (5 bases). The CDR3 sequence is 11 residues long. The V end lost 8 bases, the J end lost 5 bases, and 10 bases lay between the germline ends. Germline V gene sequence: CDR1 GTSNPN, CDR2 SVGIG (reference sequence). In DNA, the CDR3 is TGTGCCGGCGGGCCACACAATGAGCAGTTCTTC. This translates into CAGGPHNEQFF.

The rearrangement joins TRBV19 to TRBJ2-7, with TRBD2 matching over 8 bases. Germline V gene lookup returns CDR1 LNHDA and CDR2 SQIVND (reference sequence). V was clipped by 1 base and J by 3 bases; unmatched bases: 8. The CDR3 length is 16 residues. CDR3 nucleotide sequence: TGTGCCAGTAGTATAGTGGGAGCGGGAGAGGTCTACGAGCAGTACTTC. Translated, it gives CASSIVGAGEVYEQYF.

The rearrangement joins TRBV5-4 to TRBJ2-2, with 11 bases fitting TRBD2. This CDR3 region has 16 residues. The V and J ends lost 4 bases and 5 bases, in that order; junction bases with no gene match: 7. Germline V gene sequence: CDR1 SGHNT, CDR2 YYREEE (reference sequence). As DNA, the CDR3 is TGTGCCAGCAGCGAGCTAGCGGGAGGAGGGACCGGGGAGCTGTTTTTT. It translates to CASSELAGGGTGELFF.

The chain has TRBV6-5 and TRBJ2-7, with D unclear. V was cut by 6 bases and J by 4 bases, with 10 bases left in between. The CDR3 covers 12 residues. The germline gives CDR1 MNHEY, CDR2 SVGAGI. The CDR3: CASRPDGYEQYF. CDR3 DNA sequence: TGTGCCAGCAGACCCGACGGGTACGAGCAGTACTTC.

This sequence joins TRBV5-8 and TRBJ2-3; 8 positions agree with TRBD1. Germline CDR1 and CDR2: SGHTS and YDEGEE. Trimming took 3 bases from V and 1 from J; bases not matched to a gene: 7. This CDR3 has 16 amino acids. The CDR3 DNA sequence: TGTGCCAGCAGCTCAACTCAGGGGGCTGGCACAGATACGCAGTATTTT. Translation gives CASSSTQGAGTDTQYF. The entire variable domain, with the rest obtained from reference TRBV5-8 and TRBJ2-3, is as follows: EAGVTQSPTHLIKTRGQQATLRCSPISGHTSVYWYQQALGLGLQFLLWYDEGEERNRGNFPPRFSGRQFPNYSSELNVNALELEDSALYLCASSSTQGAGTDTQYFGPGTRLTVL.

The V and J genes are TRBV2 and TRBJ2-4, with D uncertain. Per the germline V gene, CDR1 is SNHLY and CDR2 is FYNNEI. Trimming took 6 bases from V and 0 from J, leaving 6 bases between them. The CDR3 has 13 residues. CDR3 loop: CASSQEAKNIQYF. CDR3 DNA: TGTGCCAGCAGCCAGGAAGCCAAAAACATTCAGTACTTC.

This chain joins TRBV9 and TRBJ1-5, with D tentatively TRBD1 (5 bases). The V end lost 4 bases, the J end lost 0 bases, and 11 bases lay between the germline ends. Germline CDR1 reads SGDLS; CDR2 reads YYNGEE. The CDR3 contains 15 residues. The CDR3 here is CASSPGPYSNQPQHF. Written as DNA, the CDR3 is TGTGCCAGCAGCCCGGGGCCTTATAGCAATCAGCCCCAGCATTTT.

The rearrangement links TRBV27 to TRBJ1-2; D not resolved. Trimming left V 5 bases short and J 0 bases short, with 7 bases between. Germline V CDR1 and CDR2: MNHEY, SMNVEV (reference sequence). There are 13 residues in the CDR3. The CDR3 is CASSKRSNYGYTF. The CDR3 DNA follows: TGTGCCAGCAGTAAACGCTCTAACTATGGCTACACCTTC.

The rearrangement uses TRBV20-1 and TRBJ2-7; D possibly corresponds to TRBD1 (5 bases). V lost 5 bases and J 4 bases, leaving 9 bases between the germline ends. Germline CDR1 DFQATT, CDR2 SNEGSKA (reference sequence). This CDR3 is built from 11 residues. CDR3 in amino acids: CSADRQYEQYF. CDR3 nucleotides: TGCAGTGCTGACAGACAGTACGAGCAGTACTTC.

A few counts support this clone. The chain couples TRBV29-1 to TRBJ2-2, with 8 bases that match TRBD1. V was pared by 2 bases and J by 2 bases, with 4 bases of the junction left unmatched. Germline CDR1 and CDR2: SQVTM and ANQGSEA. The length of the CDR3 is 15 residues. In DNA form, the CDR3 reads TGCAGCGTTGAATACAGGGGGTCTAACACCGGGGAGCTGTTTTTT. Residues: CSVEYRGSNTGELFF.

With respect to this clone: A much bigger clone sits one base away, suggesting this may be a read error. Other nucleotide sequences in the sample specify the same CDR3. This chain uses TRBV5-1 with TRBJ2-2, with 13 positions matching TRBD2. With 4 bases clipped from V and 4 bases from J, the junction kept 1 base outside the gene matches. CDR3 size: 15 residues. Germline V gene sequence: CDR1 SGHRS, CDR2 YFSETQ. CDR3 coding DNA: TGCGCCAGCAGCGGACTAGCGGGAGCCACCGGGGAGCTGTTTTTT. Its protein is CASSGLAGATGELFF. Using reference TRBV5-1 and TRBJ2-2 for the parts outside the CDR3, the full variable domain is KAGVTQTPRYLIKTRGQQVTLSCSPISGHRSVSWYQQTPGQGLQFLFEYFSETQRNKGNFPGRFSGRQFSNSRSEMNVSTLELGDSALYLCASSGLAGATGELFFGEGSRLTVL.

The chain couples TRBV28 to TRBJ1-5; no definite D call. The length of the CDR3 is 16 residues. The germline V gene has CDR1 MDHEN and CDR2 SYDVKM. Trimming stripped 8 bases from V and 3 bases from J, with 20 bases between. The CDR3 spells CASHFDRGRANQPQHF. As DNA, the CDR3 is TGTGCCAGCCACTTCGACCGGGGTCGGGCCAATCAGCCCCAGCATTTT.

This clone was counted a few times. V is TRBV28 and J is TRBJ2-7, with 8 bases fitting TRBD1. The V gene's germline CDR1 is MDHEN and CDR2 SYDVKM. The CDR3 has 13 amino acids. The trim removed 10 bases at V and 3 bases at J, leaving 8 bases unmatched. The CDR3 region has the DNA TGTGCCACCACCGGGACAGGTGGCTACGAGCAGTACTTC. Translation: CATTGTGGYEQYF. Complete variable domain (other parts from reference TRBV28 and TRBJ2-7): DVKVTQSSRYLVKRTGEKVFLECVQDMDHENMFWYRQDPGLGLRLIYFSYDVKMKEKGDIPEGYSVSREKKERFSLILESASTNQTSMYLCATTGTGGYEQYFGPGTRLTVT.

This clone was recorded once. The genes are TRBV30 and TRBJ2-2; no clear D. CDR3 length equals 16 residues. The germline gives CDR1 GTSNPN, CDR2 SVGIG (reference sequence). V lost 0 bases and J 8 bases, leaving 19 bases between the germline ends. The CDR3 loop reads CAWSVRGRAKWGELFF. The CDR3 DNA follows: TGTGCCTGGAGTGTACGCGGCCGAGCCAAGTGGGGGGAGCTGTTTTTT.

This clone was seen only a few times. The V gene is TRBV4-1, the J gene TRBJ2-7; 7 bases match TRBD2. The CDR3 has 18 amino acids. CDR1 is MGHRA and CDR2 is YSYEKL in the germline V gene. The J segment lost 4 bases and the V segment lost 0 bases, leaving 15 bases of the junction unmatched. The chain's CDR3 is CASSQEPSLGTIPYEQYF. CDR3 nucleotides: TGCGCCAGCAGCCAAGAACCCTCCCTCGGGACTATCCCATACGAGCAGTACTTC.

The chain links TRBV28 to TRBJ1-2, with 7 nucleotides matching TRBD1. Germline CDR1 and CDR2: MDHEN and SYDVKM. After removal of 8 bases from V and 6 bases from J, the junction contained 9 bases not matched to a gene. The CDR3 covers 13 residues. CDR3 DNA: TGTGCCAGCCTGGGACAGTTTATGGATGGCTACACCTTC. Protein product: CASLGQFMDGYTF.

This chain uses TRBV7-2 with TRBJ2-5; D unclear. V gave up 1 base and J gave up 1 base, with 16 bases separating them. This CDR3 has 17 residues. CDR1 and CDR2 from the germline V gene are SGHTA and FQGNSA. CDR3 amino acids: CASSLGLRTLSQETQYF. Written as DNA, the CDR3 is TGTGCCAGCAGCTTAGGTTTGCGGACGCTAAGCCAAGAGACCCAGTACTTC.

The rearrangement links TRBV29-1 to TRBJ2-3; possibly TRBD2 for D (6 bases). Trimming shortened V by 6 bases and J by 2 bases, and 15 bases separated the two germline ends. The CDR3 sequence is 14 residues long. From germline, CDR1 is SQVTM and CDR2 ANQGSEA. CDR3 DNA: TGCAGCGTACGGGCGGGGTACCCCACAGATACGCAGTATTTT. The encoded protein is CSVRAGYPTDTQYF.